A selection of T cell receptor beta chains follows, all from one sample in a study of shared clonotypes between healthy human individuals. The data were produced by immunoSEQ multiplex PCR, yet TCRdb's version contains in-frame clones alone and is incomplete. This table has roughly 2.5 million clones, around nine tenths appearing once. Sequencing was performed on naive CD4+ T cells sorted from blood. All receptors come from a man younger than 35 in good health. Both conserved end residues are part of each CDR3.

J,V,CDR3
TRBJ1-1,TRBV29-1,CSVARGTEAFF
TRBJ2-7,TRBV7-2,CASSPNSYEQYF
TRBJ2-7,TRBV7-2,CASSPRTGSYEQYF
TRBJ1-5,TRBV5-1,CASSLEGGHQPQHF
TRBJ1-6,TRBV7-2,CASSLGGSSYNSPLHF
TRBJ2-3,TRBV5-4,CASSLAGWSGDTQYF
TRBJ2-2,TRBV4-1,CASSQTDLRGELFF
TRBJ2-7,TRBV7-8,CASSFRDRGGEQYF
TRBJ1-4,TRBV6-6,CASRRGSEKLFF
TRBJ2-7,TRBV5-4,CASSPRNGSPYEQYF
TRBJ2-1,TRBV6-5,CASSSWDSKAEQFF
TRBJ1-5,TRBV11-2,CASSLGGAPNQPQHF
TRBJ1-2,TRBV28,CASLAYFDGYTF
TRBJ2-7,TRBV7-2,CASSLVEGRYEQYF
TRBJ2-7,TRBV18,CASSLLPLAEQYF
TRBJ2-7,TRBV28,CASKTGQGNSYEQYF
TRBJ2-3,TRBV11-2,CASSLVASGFTDTQYF
TRBJ1-5,TRBV6-1,CASAPSWGNQPQHF
TRBJ2-7,TRBV10-3,CAISGSQGPYEQYF
TRBJ2-7,TRBV6-1,CASSEAGNPSYEQYF
TRBJ2-5,TRBV5-1,CASSLPAETQYF
TRBJ2-7,TRBV19,CASSIAGAGGSTEQYF
TRBJ2-6,TRBV28,CASRSVGVSGANVLTF
TRBJ2-5,TRBV6-5,CATNRDAFQYF
TRBJ1-5,TRBV6-5,CASTRGGNQPQHF
TRBJ2-2,TRBV5-1,CASSPGLAGGPTTGELFF
TRBJ2-1,TRBV10-1,CASSDPGLAGGLVQFF
TRBJ2-3,TRBV5-1,CASSDGVTSTDTQYF
TRBJ2-1,TRBV10-3,CAISEERTSYNEQFF
TRBJ1-2,TRBV4-3,CASSRDRDDGYTF
TRBJ2-7,TRBV6-1,CASSGLGTATYEQYF
TRBJ2-3,TRBV5-1,CASSSGLAGSTDTQYF
TRBJ2-3,TRBV29-1,CSVRRGFADTQYF
TRBJ2-1,TRBV7-2,CASSSTSGELNEQFF
TRBJ1-1,TRBV6-1,CASSVRGNTEAFF
TRBJ2-7,TRBV7-8,CASSLALAGVAYEQYF
TRBJ2-1,TRBV5-1,CASSLGSSGGRNEQFF
TRBJ2-3,TRBV30,CAWTWGGPDTQYF
TRBJ2-1,TRBV9,CASSPTASGRNVVNEQFF
TRBJ2-5,TRBV6-5,CASSLGLAEKETQYF
TRBJ2-1,TRBV11-2,CASSLDGTNNEQFF
TRBJ2-1,TRBV10-3,CAIAVAGGTYNEQFF
TRBJ2-7,TRBV5-1,CASGGQGSYEQYF
TRBJ2-7,TRBV25-1,CASSVTSGTYEQYF
TRBJ2-3,TRBV5-4,CASSPGLAGTDTQYF
TRBJ2-7,TRBV5-1,CASSSTNYEQYF
TRBJ2-3,TRBV2,CASRLADTQYF
TRBJ2-5,TRBV15,CATSGTRSSGRQSLRYQETQYF
TRBJ2-7,TRBV27,CASSLTGQPQYRQYF
TRBJ2-7,TRBV6-5,CASSYDRAGYEQYF
TRBJ1-5,TRBV7-2,CASSLVWQGGNQPQHF
TRBJ1-6,TRBV7-8,CASSFRDSTNSPLHF
TRBJ2-7,TRBV5-1,CASSTWAGQSYEQYF
TRBJ2-1,TRBV19,CASSIRGQPRDEQFF
TRBJ1-6,TRBV9,CASSVDGHNNSPLHF
TRBJ2-6,TRBV7-2,CASSLGGTGANVLTF
TRBJ1-5,TRBV19,CASNPLGTTINQPQHF
TRBJ2-7,TRBV2,CASSEEGQGVSYEQYF
TRBJ1-6,TRBV7-6,CASSLVQGNSPLHF
TRBJ2-6,TRBV7-9,CASSFIGTVSSGANVLTF